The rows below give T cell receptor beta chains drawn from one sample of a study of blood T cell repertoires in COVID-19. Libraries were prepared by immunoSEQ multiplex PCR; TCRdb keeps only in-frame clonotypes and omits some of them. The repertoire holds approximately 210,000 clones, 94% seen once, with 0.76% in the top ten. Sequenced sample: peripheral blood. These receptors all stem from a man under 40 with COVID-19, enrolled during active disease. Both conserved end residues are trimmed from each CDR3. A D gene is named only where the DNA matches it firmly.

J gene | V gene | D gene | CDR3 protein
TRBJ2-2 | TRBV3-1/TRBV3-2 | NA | ASSQDVRATGELF
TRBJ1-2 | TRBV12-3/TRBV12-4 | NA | ASSPVSVNGYT
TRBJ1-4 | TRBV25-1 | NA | ASSPQGWRDEKLF
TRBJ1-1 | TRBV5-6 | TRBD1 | ASSFDRVNTEAF
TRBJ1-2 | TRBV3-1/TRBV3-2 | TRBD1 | ASTRDSGNYGYT
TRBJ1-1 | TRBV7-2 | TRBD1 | ASRQGAYTEAF
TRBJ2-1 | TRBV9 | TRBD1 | ASSVRSVTGSEQF
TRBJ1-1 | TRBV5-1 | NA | ASSLERDTEAF
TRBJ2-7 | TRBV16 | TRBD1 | ASSQFPGGVYEQY
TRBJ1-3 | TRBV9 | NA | ASSVEYRGNTIY
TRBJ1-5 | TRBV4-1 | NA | ASRGSDSNQPQH
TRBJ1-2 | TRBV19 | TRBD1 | ASSPRQGSRYT
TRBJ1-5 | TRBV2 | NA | ASGPGYSNQPQH
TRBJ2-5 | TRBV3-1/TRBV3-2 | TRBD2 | ASSPTRTSGGATQY
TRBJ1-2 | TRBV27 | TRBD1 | ASGRQGLYGYT
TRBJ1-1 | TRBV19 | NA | ASSNALTGTEAF
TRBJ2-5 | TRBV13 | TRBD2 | ASSLSKGLAGRETQY
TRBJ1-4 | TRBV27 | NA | ASRPEGEKLF
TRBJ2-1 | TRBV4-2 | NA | ASSQVSAGAGNEQF
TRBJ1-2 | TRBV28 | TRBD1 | ASKTGGNGYT
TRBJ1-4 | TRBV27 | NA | ASRDRTDEKLF
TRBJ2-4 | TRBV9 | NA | ASSPGYSPREDIQY
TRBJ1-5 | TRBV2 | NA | ASSLGGGANQPQH
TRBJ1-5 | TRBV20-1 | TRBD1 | SASRRGQHNQPQH
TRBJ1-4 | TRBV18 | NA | ASSPSEKLF